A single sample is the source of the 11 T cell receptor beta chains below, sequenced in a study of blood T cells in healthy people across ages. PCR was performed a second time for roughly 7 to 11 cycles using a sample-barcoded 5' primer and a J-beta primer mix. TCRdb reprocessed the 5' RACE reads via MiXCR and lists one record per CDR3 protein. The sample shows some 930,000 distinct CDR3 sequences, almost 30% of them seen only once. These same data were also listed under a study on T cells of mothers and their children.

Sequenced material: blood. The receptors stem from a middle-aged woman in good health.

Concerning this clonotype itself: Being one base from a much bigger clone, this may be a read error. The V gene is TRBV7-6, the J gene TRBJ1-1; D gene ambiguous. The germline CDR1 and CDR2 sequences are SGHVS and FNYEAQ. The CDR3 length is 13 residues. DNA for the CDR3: TGTGCCAGCAGCTTAGACCAGAACACTGGAGCTTTCTTT. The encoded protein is CASSLDQNTGAFF.

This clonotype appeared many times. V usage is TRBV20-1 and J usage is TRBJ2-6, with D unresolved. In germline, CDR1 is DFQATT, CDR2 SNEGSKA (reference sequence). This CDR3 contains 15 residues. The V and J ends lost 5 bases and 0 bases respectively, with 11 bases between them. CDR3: CSAVKGSSGANVLTF. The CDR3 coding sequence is TGCAGTGCTGTCAAAGGGTCCTCTGGGGCCAACGTCCTGACTTTC.

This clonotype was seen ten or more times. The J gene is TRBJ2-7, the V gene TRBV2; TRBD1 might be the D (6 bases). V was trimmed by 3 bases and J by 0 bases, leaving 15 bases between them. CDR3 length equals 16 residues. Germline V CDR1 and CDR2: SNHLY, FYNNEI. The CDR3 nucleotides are TGTGCCAGCAGTGACTCGAAAGACAGGAGCTCCTACGAGCAGTACTTC. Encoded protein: CASSDSKDRSSYEQYF.

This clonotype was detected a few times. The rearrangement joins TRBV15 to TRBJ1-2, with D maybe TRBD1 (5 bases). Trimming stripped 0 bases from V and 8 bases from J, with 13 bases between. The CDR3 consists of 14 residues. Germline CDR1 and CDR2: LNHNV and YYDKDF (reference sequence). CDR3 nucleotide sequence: TGTGCCACCAGCAGAGATCGGGCAGGGAACGGCTACACCTTC. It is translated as CATSRDRAGNGYTF.

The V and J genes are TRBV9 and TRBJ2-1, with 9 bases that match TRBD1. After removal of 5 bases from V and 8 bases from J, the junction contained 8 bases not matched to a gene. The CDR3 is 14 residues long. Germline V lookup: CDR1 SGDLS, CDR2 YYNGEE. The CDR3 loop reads CASRGGQGIDEQFF. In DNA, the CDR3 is TGTGCCAGCAGGGGCGGACAGGGGATCGATGAGCAGTTCTTC.

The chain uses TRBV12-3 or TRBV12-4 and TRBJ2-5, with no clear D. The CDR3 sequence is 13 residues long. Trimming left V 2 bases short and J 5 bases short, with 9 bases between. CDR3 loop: CASSLIRTETQYF. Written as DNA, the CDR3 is TGTGCCAGCAGTTTAATCAGGACGGAGACCCAGTACTTC.

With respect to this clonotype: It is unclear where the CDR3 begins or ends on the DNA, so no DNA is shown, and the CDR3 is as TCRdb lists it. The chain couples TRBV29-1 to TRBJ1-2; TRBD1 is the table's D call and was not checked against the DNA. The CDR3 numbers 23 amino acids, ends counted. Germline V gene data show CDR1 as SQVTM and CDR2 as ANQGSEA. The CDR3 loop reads CSVRSLAEETQYFGPGGVYGYTF.

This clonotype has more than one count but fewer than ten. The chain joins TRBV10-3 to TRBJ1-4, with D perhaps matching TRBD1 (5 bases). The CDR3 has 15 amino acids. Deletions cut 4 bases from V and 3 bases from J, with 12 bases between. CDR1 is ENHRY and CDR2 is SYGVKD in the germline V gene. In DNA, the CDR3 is TGTGCCATCAGTGTTTCAGGGTCGTCTAATGAAAAACTGTTTTTT. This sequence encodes CAISVSGSSNEKLFF.

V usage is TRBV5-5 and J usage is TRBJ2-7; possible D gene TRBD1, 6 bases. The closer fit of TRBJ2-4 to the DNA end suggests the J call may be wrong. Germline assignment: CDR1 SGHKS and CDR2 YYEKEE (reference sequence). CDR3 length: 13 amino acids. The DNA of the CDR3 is TGTGCCAGCAGCTTGGGAGGACAGAACATTCAGTACTTC. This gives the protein CASSLGGQNIQYF.

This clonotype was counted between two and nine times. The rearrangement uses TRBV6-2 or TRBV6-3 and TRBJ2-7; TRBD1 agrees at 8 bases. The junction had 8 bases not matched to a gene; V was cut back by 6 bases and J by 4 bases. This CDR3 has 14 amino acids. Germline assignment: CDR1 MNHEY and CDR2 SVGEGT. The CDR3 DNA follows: TGTGCCAGCAGCTGGGGGACAGGAAAATACGAGCAGTACTTC. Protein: CASSWGTGKYEQYF.

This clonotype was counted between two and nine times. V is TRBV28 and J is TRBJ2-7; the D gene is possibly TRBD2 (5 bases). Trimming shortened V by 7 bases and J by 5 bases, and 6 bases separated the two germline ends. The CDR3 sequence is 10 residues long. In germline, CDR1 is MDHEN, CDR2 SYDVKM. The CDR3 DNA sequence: TGTGCCAGCACGGGGAACGAGCAGTACTTC. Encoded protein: CASTGNEQYF.